This T cell receptor (beta chain) was profiled in a study of T cells in Graves' hyperthyroidism and ophthalmopathy. V lost 1 base and J 6 bases, leaving 10 bases between the germline ends. The CDR3 totals 13 residues. Germline V gene lookup returns CDR1 KGHSH and CDR2 LQKENI. RNA transcripts were the template for amplifying TCR beta CDR3 regions. Carried out on the TCR CDR3, a first-round RT-PCR used the HTBI primer set. TCRdb ran MiXCR on the multiplex PCR reads and lists one entry per CDR3 protein. Found here are approximately 600,000 distinct CDR3 sequences, 13% to 15% of them singletons; the top ten hold about 7%. Study-wide results and caveats: Among clonotypes expanded in thyroid above 0.001, most were also found in blood.

This clonotype was detected a few times. As yet, its antigen is unknown. The chain carries TRBV18 and TRBJ2-7; perhaps TRBD1 as D (6 bases). The specimen sequenced was blood. This clonotype originated in a woman under 30 with Graves' ophthalmopathy. The CDR3 reads CASSPLGQLEQYF. The CDR3 DNA follows: TGTGCCAGCTCACCACTTGGACAGCTCGAGCAGTACTTC.